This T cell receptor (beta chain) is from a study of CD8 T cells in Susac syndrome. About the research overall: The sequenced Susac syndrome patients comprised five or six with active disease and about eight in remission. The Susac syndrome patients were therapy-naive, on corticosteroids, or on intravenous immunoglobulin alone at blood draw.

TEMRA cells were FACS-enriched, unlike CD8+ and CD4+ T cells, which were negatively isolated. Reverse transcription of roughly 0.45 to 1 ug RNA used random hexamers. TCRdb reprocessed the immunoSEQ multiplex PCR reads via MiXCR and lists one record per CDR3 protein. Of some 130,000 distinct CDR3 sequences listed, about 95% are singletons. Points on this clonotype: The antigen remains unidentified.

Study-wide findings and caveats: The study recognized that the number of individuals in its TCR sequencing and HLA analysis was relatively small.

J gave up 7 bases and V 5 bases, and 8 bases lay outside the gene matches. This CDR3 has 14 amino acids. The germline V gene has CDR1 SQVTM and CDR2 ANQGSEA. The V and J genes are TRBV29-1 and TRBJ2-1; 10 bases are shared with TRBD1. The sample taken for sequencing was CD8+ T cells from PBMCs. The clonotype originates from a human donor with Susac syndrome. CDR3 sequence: CSVWSGTGVNEQFF. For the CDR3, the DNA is TGCAGCGTTTGGTCTGGGACAGGGGTTAATGAGCAGTTCTTC.